These 30 T cell receptor beta chains were all obtained from the same sample, sequenced in a study of cytomegalovirus exposure and HLA in healthy donors. A multiplex PCR was run with 60 Vbeta primers and 13 Jbeta primers. Method: immunoSEQ multiplex PCR; TCRdb's copy keeps in-frame clones and lacks some. The table shows approximately 94,000 clones, with 76% occurring only once. Sequences were obtained from PBMCs. Receptors were obtained from a man aged 25-45 years in good health and CMV-seropositive.

This clone was seen a handful of times. The J gene is TRBJ1-2, the V gene TRBV29-1, with TRBD1 matching 10 bases. J was trimmed by 8 bases and V by 7 bases; bases with no gene match: 4. The germline V gene has CDR1 SQVTM and CDR2 ANQGSEA. The CDR3 is 11 amino acids. The CDR3 DNA is TGCAGCGGCGGGACAGGGGTAGGCTACACCTTC. This codes for CSGGTGVGYTF.

This chain links TRBV14 with TRBJ2-7; 7 nucleotides line up with TRBD2. The CDR3 is 16 residues long. Germline V gene sequence: CDR1 SGHDN, CDR2 FVKESK. The J segment lost 0 bases and the V segment lost 1 base, leaving 6 bases of the junction unmatched. The CDR3 sequence is CASSQGLASFSYEQYF. The DNA for the CDR3 is TGTGCCAGCAGCCAAGGACTAGCCTCATTCTCCTACGAGCAGTACTTC.

DNA for the CDR3: TGTGCCAGCAGCTTGGGTCTAGCGATGGGCACCGGGGAGCTGTTTTTT. This encodes CASSLGLAMGTGELFF. The chain uses TRBV5-6 and TRBJ2-2, with a possible D match to TRBD2 (6 bases). Per the germline V gene, CDR1 is SGHDT and CDR2 is YYEEEE. This CDR3 region has 16 residues. V was shortened by 0 bases and J by 4 bases, with 13 bases between the two germline ends. Drawing the rest from reference TRBV5-6 and TRBJ2-2, the complete variable domain is DAGVTQSPTHLIKTRGQQVTLRCSPKSGHDTVSWYQQALGQGPQFIFQYYEEEERQRGNFPDRFSGHQFPNYSSELNVNALLLGDSALYLCASSLGLAMGTGELFFGEGSRLTVL.

The chain combines TRBV19 with TRBJ2-3; D not resolved. Germline CDR1 and CDR2: LNHDA and SQIVND (reference sequence). V was pared by 10 bases and J by 6 bases, with 17 bases between. The CDR3 totals 13 residues. CDR3 protein: CATAAGPWDTQYF. In DNA form, the CDR3 reads TGTGCCACCGCGGCTGGCCCCTGGGATACGCAGTATTTT.

The V call is TRBV5-1, the J call TRBJ2-5, with a possible D match to TRBD1 (6 bases). Trimming removed 2 bases from V and 5 bases from J, with 19 bases in between. This CDR3 spans 16 amino acids. Germline V gene lookup returns CDR1 SGHRS and CDR2 YFSETQ. The CDR3 here is CASSFPLQGNKETQYF. The CDR3, as DNA: TGCGCCAGCAGCTTCCCATTACAGGGTAACAAGGAGACCCAGTACTTC.

The rearrangement uses TRBV6-6 and TRBJ2-7, with TRBD1 matching over 9 bases. Germline loops: CDR1 MNHNY, CDR2 SVGAGI (reference sequence). The CDR3 covers 12 residues. With 11 bases clipped from V and 6 bases from J, the junction kept 8 bases outside the gene matches. The CDR3 region is CAARDREAEQYF. The CDR3 nucleotides are TGTGCCGCACGGGACAGGGAGGCCGAGCAGTACTTC.

The V call is TRBV6-6, the J call TRBJ1-5, with TRBD1 matching over 10 bases. The length of the CDR3 is 14 residues. Looked up from germline, CDR1 is MNHNY and CDR2 is SVGAGI (reference sequence). Losses at the gene ends were 7 bases for V and 7 bases for J; bases not matched to a gene: 7. CDR3 loop: CASKGTGVGQPQHF. The CDR3 DNA reads as TGTGCCAGCAAAGGGACAGGGGTTGGACAGCCCCAGCATTTT.

The table lists this clone with a few counts. This chain links TRBV27 with TRBJ2-7; tentative D call: TRBD2 (6 bases). CDR3 length: 14 amino acids. The germline CDR1 and CDR2 sequences are MNHEY and SMNVEV (reference sequence). V lost 5 bases to trimming and J lost 0 bases, with 11 bases between them. The CDR3 is CASSPVGGSYEQYF. The CDR3 DNA reads as TGTGCCAGCAGTCCCGTGGGGGGCTCCTACGAGCAGTACTTC.

This chain uses TRBV6-1 with TRBJ2-4; 8 bases are shared with TRBD2. Looked up from germline, CDR1 is MNHNS and CDR2 is SASEGT. This CDR3 has 16 residues. V dropped 3 bases and J dropped 0; count of bases not matched to a gene: 4. Written as DNA, the CDR3 is TGTGCCAGCAGTGACCCGGGACTAGAAGCCAAAAACATTCAGTACTTC. Residues: CASSDPGLEAKNIQYF.

The chain has TRBV6-5 and TRBJ1-1, with D tentatively TRBD1 (5 bases). Germline V gene lookup returns CDR1 MNHEY and CDR2 SVGAGI. Between the trimmed V and J ends, which lost 5 bases and 1 base, there was a span of 8 bases. The CDR3 loop spans 13 amino acids. The DNA for the CDR3 is TGTGCCAGCAGTCGGCAGGGGAACACTGAAGCTTTCTTT. Its translation is CASSRQGNTEAFF.

V is TRBV6-1 and J is TRBJ2-7; a weak D match, TRBD1 (5 bases). From germline, CDR1 is MNHNS and CDR2 SASEGT. Trimming took 0 bases from V and 3 from J, leaving 9 bases between them. The CDR3 extends over 14 amino acids. The CDR3 spells CASSEAQDYYEQYF. CDR3 coding DNA: TGTGCCAGCAGTGAAGCACAGGATTACTACGAGCAGTACTTC.

J is TRBJ2-3 and V is TRBV7-8; perhaps TRBD2 as D (5 bases). Between the trimmed V and J ends, which lost 7 bases and 0 bases, there was a span of 14 bases. CDR3 length equals 15 residues. Germline CDR1 reads SGHVS; CDR2 reads FQNEAQ. The CDR3 loop is CASTGEQWSTDTQYF. In DNA, the CDR3 is TGTGCCAGCACCGGGGAGCAGTGGAGCACAGATACGCAGTATTTT.

This rearrangement joins TRBV4-1 to TRBJ2-1; 8 nucleotides match TRBD2. Germline-derived CDR1 and CDR2 are MGHRA and YSYEKL. The CDR3 contains 17 residues. J was trimmed by 7 bases and V by 4 bases; bases with no gene match: 15. The CDR3 nucleotides read TGCGCCAGCAGCCCGACTCTAGCGGGCCGGGACCCTAATGAGCAGTTCTTC. This codes for CASSPTLAGRDPNEQFF.

This clone has just a few counts. The J gene is TRBJ1-1, the V gene TRBV9, with D hard to call. This CDR3 is 13 amino acids long. Germline V gene sequence: CDR1 SGDLS, CDR2 YYNGEE. V shed 5 bases and J shed 1 base, with 9 bases lying between them. The CDR3 bases are TGTGCCAGCAGTTCCCGACAGAACACTGAAGCTTTCTTT. Encoded protein: CASSSRQNTEAFF.

The V and J genes are TRBV27 and TRBJ2-7; TRBD2 aligns across 9 bases. Germline V gene data show CDR1 as MNHEY and CDR2 as SMNVEV (reference sequence). This CDR3 spans 14 amino acids. Trimming cost V 5 bases and J 3 bases; bases outside gene matches: 5. For the CDR3, the DNA is TGTGCCAGCAGTGAGCGGGGGGTCCTCTACGAGCAGTACGTC. Translation: CASSERGVLYEQYV.

V is TRBV14 and J is TRBJ2-2, with D perhaps TRBD1 (5 bases). The V and J ends lost 1 base and 2 bases respectively, with 8 bases between them. The CDR3 covers 15 residues. Germline CDR1 is SGHDN and CDR2 is FVKESK. The chain's CDR3 is CASSQARGNTGELFF. CDR3 coding DNA: TGTGCCAGCAGCCAAGCAAGGGGTAACACCGGGGAGCTGTTTTTT.

The chain carries TRBV28 and TRBJ1-4, with D maybe TRBD1 (6 bases). V was pared by 9 bases and J by 3 bases, with 11 bases between. The CDR3 sequence is 13 residues long. Germline CDR1 reads MDHEN; CDR2 reads SYDVKM. In DNA form, the CDR3 reads TGTGCCAGTTGGGGGACACCTAATGAAAAACTGTTTTTT. Protein product: CASWGTPNEKLFF.

This chain links TRBV5-1 with TRBJ2-1; D unresolved. The CDR3 loop spans 12 amino acids. Looked up from germline, CDR1 is SGHRS and CDR2 is YFSETQ. V was shortened by 0 bases and J by 8 bases, with 6 bases between the two germline ends. The DNA of the CDR3 is TGCGCCAGCAGCTTGGTCGGGTATGAGCAGTTCTTC. Translating gives CASSLVGYEQFF.

The rearrangement uses TRBV12-5 and TRBJ1-2; no definite D call. V was pared by 4 bases and J by 4 bases, with 16 bases between. The CDR3 sequence is 15 residues long. Germline values: CDR1 LGHNT, CDR2 FRNRAP. The chain's CDR3 is CASGSSLLAVYGYTF. DNA for the CDR3: TGTGCTAGTGGTTCCTCCCTCCTGGCGGTCTATGGCTACACCTTC.

This chain joins TRBV29-1 and TRBJ1-4, with a weak D call TRBD1 (6 bases). V was trimmed by 5 bases and J by 0 bases, leaving 10 bases between them. There are 14 residues in the CDR3. CDR1 and CDR2 from the germline V gene are SQVTM and ANQGSEA. CDR3 amino acids: CSVQKGATNEKLFF. The CDR3, as DNA: TGCAGCGTTCAAAAGGGGGCAACTAATGAAAAACTGTTTTTT.

This clone was counted between two and nine times. V usage is TRBV10-2 and J usage is TRBJ2-7, with 8 bases matching TRBD2. This CDR3 is 18 amino acids long. In germline, CDR1 is WSHSY, CDR2 SAAADI. V gave up 7 bases and J gave up 3 bases; unmatched junction bases: 20. CDR3 residues: CASTEGGEAGVLGYEQYF. DNA for the CDR3: TGCGCCAGCACCGAGGGGGGGGAAGCGGGAGTGTTAGGCTACGAGCAGTACTTC.

This clone was detected only a few times. The V and J genes are TRBV4-3 and TRBJ2-3; unclear D gene. In germline, CDR1 is LGHNA, CDR2 YSLEER. Trimming stripped 4 bases from V and 6 bases from J, with 11 bases between. The CDR3 contains 13 residues. This chain's CDR3 is CASSPTPSDTQYF. The CDR3, as DNA: TGCGCCAGCAGCCCAACTCCTTCGGATACGCAGTATTTT.

The chain uses TRBV29-1 and TRBJ2-1, with D perhaps TRBD1 (6 bases). V was clipped by 3 bases and J by 4 bases, with 13 bases between them. The CDR3 extends over 14 amino acids. The V gene's germline CDR1 is SQVTM and CDR2 ANQGSEA. The CDR3 sequence: CSVDLGTSYNEQFF. CDR3 DNA: TGCAGCGTTGATCTTGGGACATCTTACAATGAGCAGTTCTTC.

The chain has TRBV7-6 and TRBJ1-1; no clear D. Trimming stripped 5 bases from V and 7 bases from J, with 14 bases between. This CDR3 is built from 13 residues. Germline CDR1 is SGHVS and CDR2 is FNYEAQ. The CDR3 spells CASSPSKTGEAFF. The CDR3 nucleotides are TGTGCCAGCAGCCCTTCCAAGACGGGTGAAGCTTTCTTT.

As DNA, the CDR3 is TGTGCCAGCGGCGAGGGTGGCAGCAACTATGGCTACACCTTC. This sequence encodes CASGEGGSNYGYTF. V is TRBV6-1 and J is TRBJ1-2, with D unclear. Looked up from germline, CDR1 is MNHNS and CDR2 is SASEGT. V shed 8 bases and J shed 2 bases, with 15 bases lying between them. The CDR3 runs 14 residues.

The V call is TRBV5-1, the J call TRBJ2-2, with D maybe TRBD2 (5 bases). Looked up from germline, CDR1 is SGHRS and CDR2 is YFSETQ. The CDR3 is made up of 14 amino acids. Trimming removed 2 bases at V and 6 bases at J, with 11 bases between. In DNA form, the CDR3 reads TGCGCCAGCAGCTTTTTTCGGGGAGCCGGGGAGCTGTTTTTT. This sequence encodes CASSFFRGAGELFF.

This clone was seen once. This rearrangement joins TRBV6-1 to TRBJ1-5, with D possibly matching TRBD1 (5 bases). Trimming cost V 1 base and J 6 bases, with 10 bases left between them. Germline V gene lookup returns CDR1 MNHNS and CDR2 SASEGT. The length of the CDR3 is 14 residues. The CDR3 is CASSEGLGRQPQHF. CDR3 DNA sequence: TGTGCCAGCAGTGAAGGCCTGGGGCGTCAGCCCCAGCATTTT.

This clone has more than one count but fewer than ten. The chain has TRBV5-6 and TRBJ2-3, with 7 bases matching TRBD2. Germline loops: CDR1 SGHDT, CDR2 YYEEEE. Trimming removed 4 bases from V and 4 bases from J; junction bases left unmatched: 12. CDR3 length: 16 amino acids. The CDR3 protein is CASSTRLAPPADTQYF. The CDR3 DNA follows: TGTGCCAGCAGCACCCGACTAGCCCCTCCGGCAGATACGCAGTATTTT.

The chain carries TRBV19 and TRBJ2-2; D is possibly TRBD1 (6 bases). The CDR3 is 16 residues long. Germline assignment: CDR1 LNHDA and CDR2 SQIVND (reference sequence). Trimming pared 4 bases from V and 2 bases from J, leaving 14 bases between. CDR3: CASSTYRELNTGELFF. CDR3 coding DNA: TGTGCCAGTAGTACATACAGGGAATTAAACACCGGGGAGCTGTTTTTT. Together with reference TRBV19 and TRBJ2-2, the CDR3 gives the full variable domain: DGGITQSPKYLFRKEGQNVTLSCEQNLNHDAMYWYRQDPGQGLRLIYYSQIVNDFQKGDIAEGYSVSREKKESFPLTVTSAQKNPTAFYLCASSTYRELNTGELFFGEGSRLTVL.

The gene calls are TRBV28 and TRBJ1-4, with TRBD1 matching over 8 bases. Germline V gene sequence: CDR1 MDHEN, CDR2 SYDVKM. The CDR3 is 16 amino acids. The V and J ends lost 5 bases and 5 bases, in that order; junction bases with no gene match: 10. This CDR3 reads CASSVFGQGANEKLFF. The CDR3 nucleotides are TGTGCCAGCAGTGTTTTCGGGCAGGGGGCGAATGAAAAACTGTTTTTT.